These 15 T cell receptor beta chains share one sample of origin, sequenced in a study of T-cell reconstitution after alpha-beta-depleted transplantation in children. Preparation of the TCRbeta library was carried out with unique molecular identifiers. TCRdb ran MiXCR on the PCR reads and lists one entry per CDR3 protein. This sample carries some 520,000 distinct CDR3 sequences, 30% to 35% of them seen once, and the ten largest clones take more than 2%. Sequencing was performed on PBMCs from the stem cell graft donor, taken from the stem cell graft. The receptors here all came from a human donor who donated a stem cell graft to a child with aplastic anemia.

This clonotype turned up a few times. The chain uses TRBV11-2 and TRBJ2-2; possible D gene TRBD1, 7 bases. Germline V gene sequence: CDR1 SGHAT, CDR2 FQNNGV. This CDR3 comprises 19 residues. V lost 4 bases and J 4 bases, leaving 25 bases between the germline ends. The CDR3 sequence is CASSSPGRQGAKGTGELFF. CDR3 nucleotides: TGTGCCAGCAGCTCCCCCGGGAGACAGGGAGCAAAAGGCACCGGGGAGCTGTTTTTT. The full variable domain, in which reference TRBV11-2 and TRBJ2-2 provide the parts outside the CDR3, is EAGVAQSPRYKIIEKRQSVAFWCNPISGHATLYWYQQILGQGPKLLIQFQNNGVVDDSQLPKDRFSAERLKGVDSTLKIQPAKLEDSAVYLCASSSPGRQGAKGTGELFFGEGSRLTVL.

In this sample, this clonotype turned up a few times. This chain links TRBV10-2 with TRBJ2-4; D perhaps matches TRBD1 (5 bases). CDR1 is WSHSY, CDR2 SAAADI, per germline. This CDR3 is 13 amino acids long. The ends were cut back, 3 bases at V and 8 bases at J, with 11 bases in the middle. The CDR3 region is CASSDRARYIQYF. In DNA form, the CDR3 reads TGCGCCAGCAGTGACAGGGCCCGGTACATTCAGTACTTC.

The J gene is TRBJ2-7, the V gene TRBV9, with 8 nucleotides matching TRBD2. V shed 0 bases, J shed 6 bases, and the junction held 8 bases outside the gene matches. Germline V gene sequence: CDR1 SGDLS, CDR2 YYNGEE. This CDR3 region has 15 residues. CDR3 protein: CASSVDQAGVGEQYF. In DNA, the CDR3 is TGTGCCAGCAGCGTAGATCAAGCGGGAGTCGGCGAGCAGTACTTC.

For the CDR3, the DNA is TGCAGTGCGAGATACCGACAGCAACCCTACGAGCAGTACTTC. This gives the protein CSARYRQQPYEQYF. This chain joins TRBV20-1 and TRBJ2-7; D is possibly TRBD1 (5 bases). CDR1 DFQATT and CDR2 SNEGSKA come from the germline V gene (reference sequence). The CDR3 contains 14 residues. V was trimmed by 6 bases and J by 2 bases, leaving 17 bases between them.

A few counts support this clonotype. This chain joins TRBV5-4 and TRBJ1-6, with no clear D. Between the trimmed V and J ends, which lost 1 base and 5 bases, there was a span of 10 bases. Per the germline V gene, CDR1 is SGHNT and CDR2 is YYREEE (reference sequence). The CDR3 has 15 residues. This chain's CDR3 is CASSLHPKDNSPLHF. The CDR3 coding sequence is TGTGCCAGCAGCTTGCATCCAAAAGATAATTCACCCCTCCACTTT.

The rearrangement uses TRBV11-2 and TRBJ2-7; D possibly corresponds to TRBD2 (5 bases). From germline, CDR1 is SGHAT and CDR2 FQNNGV. Trimming shortened V by 0 bases and J by 5 bases, and 14 bases separated the two germline ends. This CDR3 is 15 amino acids long. The CDR3 loop reads CASSLDSRASHEQYF. The DNA of the CDR3 is TGTGCCAGCAGCTTAGACTCGCGGGCTAGCCACGAGCAGTACTTC.

The chain uses TRBV7-3 and TRBJ2-2; 8 bases are a match to TRBD2. V shed 4 bases and J 2 bases; nucleotides not matched to a gene: 6. The CDR3 contains 16 residues. Germline CDR1 and CDR2: SGHTA and FQGTGA. This CDR3 is CASSYRRGGNTGELFF. Here the CDR3 DNA reads TGTGCCAGCAGCTATCGTCGGGGGGGCAACACCGGGGAGCTGTTTTTT.

This chain uses TRBV6-2 or TRBV6-3 with TRBJ1-5; D unresolved. V was pared by 1 base and J by 0 bases, with 7 bases between. Germline values: CDR1 MNHEY, CDR2 SVGEGT. The CDR3 sequence is 15 residues long. The CDR3 sequence: CASSYLEYSNQPQHF. The CDR3 nucleotides are TGTGCCAGCAGTTACTTAGAATATAGCAATCAGCCCCAGCATTTT.

A few counts support this clonotype. The chain couples TRBV12-3 or TRBV12-4 to TRBJ1-5; 10 nucleotides line up with TRBD1. The CDR3 consists of 16 residues. Trimming cost V 5 bases and J 9 bases; bases outside gene matches: 13. CDR3 amino acids: CASSAWTGGGEVPQHF. CDR3 in DNA: TGTGCCAGCAGTGCTTGGACAGGGGGTGGGGAGGTGCCCCAGCATTTT.

This clonotype was counted once. V is TRBV5-4 and J is TRBJ2-7; 7 positions match TRBD2. After removal of 2 bases from V and 0 bases from J, the junction contained 8 bases not matched to a gene. The CDR3 runs 16 residues. CDR1 is SGHNT, CDR2 YYREEE, per germline (reference sequence). CDR3: CASSFGRGTSSYEQYV. CDR3 bases: TGTGCCAGCAGCTTTGGGCGGGGGACGAGCTCCTACGAGCAGTACGTC.

This clonotype was seen more than once but under ten times. V usage is TRBV20-1 and J usage is TRBJ2-3, with 11 bases lining up with TRBD2. Germline V gene sequence: CDR1 DFQATT, CDR2 SNEGSKA (reference sequence). V lost 3 bases and J lost 4; bases outside the gene matches: 6. The CDR3 runs to 15 residues. The CDR3 DNA sequence: TGCAGTGCTAGGTTAGCGGGAGGGAGGTCAGATACGCAGTATTTT. Translation: CSARLAGGRSDTQYF.

The V and J genes are TRBV28 and TRBJ2-1; 11 bases agree with TRBD2. After removal of 5 bases from V and 8 bases from J, the junction contained 17 bases not matched to a gene. The CDR3 has 18 residues. CDR1 and CDR2 from the germline V gene are MDHEN and SYDVKM. The CDR3 DNA is TGTGCCAGCAGTCTTTTCCTAGCGGGAGGTGGAGCGATGTATGAGCAGTTCTTC. Protein product: CASSLFLAGGGAMYEQFF. The whole variable domain, remainder taken from reference TRBV28 and TRBJ2-1, is DVKVTQSSRYLVKRTGEKVFLECVQDMDHENMFWYRQDPGLGLRLIYFSYDVKMKEKGDIPEGYSVSREKKERFSLILESASTNQTSMYLCASSLFLAGGGAMYEQFFGPGTRLTVL.

The J gene is TRBJ2-1, the V gene TRBV5-1, with 11 nucleotides matching TRBD2. V shed 4 bases and J 8 bases; nucleotides not matched to a gene: 8. CDR1 and CDR2 from the germline V gene are SGHRS and YFSETQ. The CDR3 is 15 amino acids. CDR3: CASSGGLAEVDEQFF. The CDR3 DNA reads as TGCGCCAGCAGCGGGGGACTAGCGGAAGTCGATGAGCAGTTCTTC.

The rearrangement uses TRBV5-1 and TRBJ2-1, with D hard to call. CDR3 length: 16 amino acids. The germline CDR1 and CDR2 sequences are SGHRS and YFSETQ. Trimming stripped 0 bases from V and 7 bases from J, with 17 bases between. CDR3 in amino acids: CASSLAVDRRWNEQFF. The CDR3 bases are TGCGCCAGCAGCTTGGCCGTAGACCGAAGGTGGAATGAGCAGTTCTTC.

The J gene is TRBJ2-1, the V gene TRBV18; D ambiguous. This CDR3 spans 12 amino acids. Germline CDR1 KGHSH, CDR2 LQKENI. V was trimmed by 4 bases and J by 5 bases, leaving 6 bases between them. The chain's CDR3 is CASSRLDNEQFF. In DNA form, the CDR3 reads TGTGCCAGCTCACGGCTAGACAATGAGCAGTTCTTC.